These T cell receptor beta chains were read from a single sample in a study of T-cell reconstitution after alpha-beta-depleted transplantation in children. TCRdb re-analysed the PCR reads in MiXCR, keeping a single row per CDR3 protein. The data show 130,000 to 150,000 distinct CDR3 sequences, with around 10% seen just once and 15% to 20% held by the top ten. The material sequenced was PBMCs, mostly from graft donor cells, taken 180 days after TCRalphabeta/CD19-depleted stem cell transplant. The receptors come from a female patient aged 2-15 years who had a stem cell transplant for congenital amegakaryocytic thrombocytopenia, so the T cells may come from the graft donor. Each CDR3 is given with its conserved first and last residue. D genes are given only for firm matches. For some rows the clone size is stated as once, few or many, or as a class when expanded; others skip it.

TRBD2,TRBJ2-1,TRBV5-5,NA,TGTGCCAGCAGTTATGGGACTAGCCATGAGCAGTTCTTC,CASSYGTSHEQFF
NA,TRBJ2-5,TRBV4-1,NA,TGCGCCAGCAGCTCTCGAAAGGCTCCCCCCGAGGCGACCCAGTACTTC,CASSSRKAPPEATQYF
TRBD2,TRBJ2-3,TRBV5-4,many,TGTGCCAGCAGCATAGGGACTAGCGGGAGGTGGACAGATACGCAGTATTTT,CASSIGTSGRWTDTQYF
NA,TRBJ1-2,TRBV20-1,NA,TGCAGTGCTAGAGCTCGTGGCAGCTTGGGTGGCTACACCTTC,CSARARGSLGGYTF
TRBD1,TRBJ1-2,TRBV5-1,many,TGCGCCAGCAGCATTTCGGGACAGGGGCATGGCTACACCTTC,CASSISGQGHGYTF
TRBD2,TRBJ2-2,TRBV4-2,many,TGTGCCAGCAGCCAAGTGTCTAGCGGGAGAGACACCGGGGAGCTGTTTTTT,CASSQVSSGRDTGELFF
NA,TRBJ2-5,TRBV7-2,many,TGTGCCAGCAGCTTAGGACCGGGGGAGACCCAGTACTTC,CASSLGPGETQYF
TRBD2,TRBJ2-7,TRBV11-2,few,TGTGCCAGCAGCCCGACTAGCGGGAGGGCCCTCGTGGTCTACGGGCAGTACTTC,CASSPTSGRALVVYGQYF
NA,TRBJ2-7,TRBV12-3/TRBV12-4,many,TGTGCCAGCAGACAGGGTCTGGGAGACGAGCAGTACTTC,CASRQGLGDEQYF
NA,TRBJ2-4,TRBV5-6,NA,TGTGCCAGCAACCAGTTGGAGGGGAAGGCCAAAAACATTCAGTACTTC,CASNQLEGKAKNIQYF
NA,TRBJ2-1,TRBV10-2,NA,TGCGCCAGCAGTGAGTCAGACCAGAATGGGGTGAATGAGCAGTTCTTC,CASSESDQNGVNEQFF
NA,TRBJ2-5,TRBV5-1,many,TGCGCCAGCAGCTTGGGACGGGAAGAGACCCAGTACTTC,CASSLGREETQYF
NA,TRBJ2-1,TRBV19,few,TGTGCCAGTAGTATAGGGACTACGTCCTACAATGAGCAGTTCTTC,CASSIGTTSYNEQFF
TRBD2,TRBJ2-3,TRBV5-1,few,TGCGCCAGCAGCAGACTAGCTCCCCTTAGCACAGATACGCAGTATTTT,CASSRLAPLSTDTQYF
TRBD2,TRBJ2-2,TRBV18,few,TGTGCCAGCTCACCGGCGGGAGATTACGCCGGGGAGCTGTTTTTT,CASSPAGDYAGELFF
NA,TRBJ1-5,TRBV3-1,NA,TGTGCCAGCAGCCAAGCGGTCCGTGGGCCCCAGCATTTT,CASSQAVRGPQHF
NA,TRBJ2-7,TRBV6-1,few,TGTGCCAGCAGCCCCCCCCGGCTGACGTTCTACGAGCAGTACTTC,CASSPPRLTFYEQYF
TRBD1,TRBJ1-1,TRBV7-9,few,TGTGCCAGCAGCAGGGGACAGGGGGCGAATGAAGCTTTCTTT,CASSRGQGANEAFF
NA,TRBJ2-1,TRBV28,NA,TGTGCCAGCAACGACTACTCCTACAATGAGCAGTTCTTC,CASNDYSYNEQFF
NA,TRBJ2-2,TRBV12-3/TRBV12-4,many,TGTGCCAGCAGCTTCGACCGTGGGGGCACCGGGGAGCTGTTTTTT,CASSFDRGGTGELFF
NA,TRBJ2-1,TRBV20-1,many,TGCAGTGCTAGAGTTGGGGGCTCCTATTACAATGAGCAGTTCTTC,CSARVGGSYYNEQFF
TRBD2,TRBJ2-1,TRBV7-9,many,TGTGCCAGCAGCCCGGGGCAGGGAGGGTTGGTATCCAATGAGCAGTTCTTC,CASSPGQGGLVSNEQFF
NA,TRBJ1-4,TRBV4-3,many,TGCGCCAGCAGCCAAGTTTTTGGTGATGAAAAACTGTTTTTT,CASSQVFGDEKLFF
NA,TRBJ1-5,TRBV20-1,NA,TGCAGTGCTAGAGCCCATAGCAATCAGCCCCGGCATTTT,CSARAHSNQPRHF
NA,TRBJ2-1,TRBV3-1,many,TGTGCCAGCAGCCCCACACGGGCAACCTACAATGAGCAGTTCTTC,CASSPTRATYNEQFF
TRBD1,TRBJ2-1,TRBV12-3/TRBV12-4,NA,TGTGCCAGCAGTAATCCCCGGGACAGGGGTGGCTATGAGCAGTTCTTC,CASSNPRDRGGYEQFF
TRBD2,TRBJ2-5,TRBV6-2/TRBV6-3,many,TGTGCCAGCAGTTTCCGCGGACTAGCGGGAGGGCTAAAGACCCAGTACTTC,CASSFRGLAGGLKTQYF
NA,TRBJ2-2,TRBV5-1,NA,TGCGCCAGCAGTCTGGTGGGGGCCCGGGAGCTGTTTTTT,CASSLVGARELFF
TRBD1,TRBJ1-1,TRBV7-8,many,TGTGCCAGCAGCTTGACAGGGAATTCTGAAGCTTTCTTT,CASSLTGNSEAFF
NA,TRBJ1-6,TRBV30,NA,TGTGCCTGGACAGTCAGCTCCTATAATTCACCCCTCCACTTT,CAWTVSSYNSPLHF
NA,TRBJ2-1,TRBV2,NA,TGTGCCAGCATTTTTGGGGGGCTAAATGAGCATTTCTTC,CASIFGGLNEHFF
TRBD1,TRBJ2-1,TRBV28,few,TGTGCCAGCAGTCCAACAGGGGGCGGGCCCAATGAGCAGTTCTTC,CASSPTGGGPNEQFF
NA,TRBJ1-6,TRBV7-6,few,TGTGCCAGCAGCTTAGCCCGGTGGTCCCCCCTCCACTTT,CASSLARWSPLHF
NA,TRBJ2-7,TRBV12-3/TRBV12-4,many,TGTGCCGGCTATTACGAGCAGTACTTC,CAGYYEQYF
TRBD1,TRBJ1-3,TRBV10-3,many,TGTGCCATCAGTCGGGACAGGGGATCTGGAAACACCATATATTTT,CAISRDRGSGNTIYF
NA,TRBJ1-6,TRBV18,few,TGTGCCAGCTCACCACGGGGGCTGGCGACGGGAGGATATTCACCCCTCCACTTT,CASSPRGLATGGYSPLHF
NA,TRBJ1-1,TRBV29-1,many,TGCAGCGCTCTTAAGGGGTCTGAAGCTTTCTTT,CSALKGSEAFF
TRBD1,TRBJ1-5,TRBV5-1,many,TGCGCCAGCAGCTTAACAGGGGGTTCGAATCAGCCCCAGCATTTT,CASSLTGGSNQPQHF
NA,TRBJ2-1,TRBV2,many,TGTGCCAGCCTGGGGGAATCCTACAATGAGCAGTTCTTC,CASLGESYNEQFF
NA,TRBJ2-1,TRBV30,once,TGTGCCTGGAGTGTAGGGTCCGGGTGGTTCTTC,CAWSVGSGWFF
TRBD1,TRBJ2-7,TRBV7-6,many,TGTGCCAGCAGCCCTCGACCGGGACAGGGGGCTGACGAGCAGTACTTC,CASSPRPGQGADEQYF
TRBD2,TRBJ2-1,TRBV20-1,many,TGCAGTGCTAGAGAGGGACTAGCGGGAGTGCATGAGCAGTTCTTC,CSAREGLAGVHEQFF
NA,TRBJ1-6,TRBV20-1,many,TGCAGTGCTGAAGACACGAGCTCCTATAATTCACCCCTCCACTTT,CSAEDTSSYNSPLHF
TRBD2,TRBJ2-3,TRBV24-1,few,TGTGCCACCAGTGATCCTACTAGCGGGAGGGGAGGCACAGATACGCAGTATTTT,CATSDPTSGRGGTDTQYF
NA,TRBJ1-1,TRBV12-3/TRBV12-4,few,TGTGCCAGCAGTTTAGGTTTGCCAAGGAGCACTGAAGCTTTCTTT,CASSLGLPRSTEAFF
NA,TRBJ2-1,TRBV10-3,many,TGTGCCATCAATCCTTCCCCTGTGGATGAGCAGTTCTTC,CAINPSPVDEQFF
NA,TRBJ2-6,TRBV10-3,many,TGTGCCATCAGTACGACTGGGGCCAACGTCCTGACTTTC,CAISTTGANVLTF
NA,TRBJ2-3,TRBV12-3/TRBV12-4,NA,TGTGCCAGCACCCGGAGTTCCACAGATACGCAGTATTTT,CASTRSSTDTQYF
TRBD2,TRBJ2-5,TRBV12-3/TRBV12-4,NA,TGTGCCAGCAGACCTAGCGGGGGGGCCCGGGAGACCCAGTACTTC,CASRPSGGARETQYF
TRBD1,TRBJ2-1,TRBV5-1,many,TGCGCCAGCAGCTCCGGACAGGGGTCGGTCTATGAGCAGTTCTTC,CASSSGQGSVYEQFF
TRBD1,TRBJ1-5,TRBV3-1,NA,TGTGCCAGCAACAAATTTCGGACAGGGCTGGGGATTAGCAATCAGCCCCAGCATTTT,CASNKFRTGLGISNQPQHF
NA,TRBJ1-3,TRBV14,many,TGTGCCAGCAGCCAGTCCGCAAACACCATATATTTT,CASSQSANTIYF
NA,TRBJ2-3,TRBV4-3,NA,TGCGCCAGCAGCCAAGCCCCACCCCATTCTAGCACAGATACGCAGTATTTT,CASSQAPPHSSTDTQYF
TRBD1,TRBJ1-2,TRBV28,many,TGTGCCAGTCTCGACAGGGCTTTTTATGGCTACACCTTC,CASLDRAFYGYTF
TRBD2,TRBJ2-1,TRBV6-5,many,TGTGCCAGCACTTTGGAGCGGGGGGGCCGTACTCATGAGCAGTTCTTC,CASTLERGGRTHEQFF